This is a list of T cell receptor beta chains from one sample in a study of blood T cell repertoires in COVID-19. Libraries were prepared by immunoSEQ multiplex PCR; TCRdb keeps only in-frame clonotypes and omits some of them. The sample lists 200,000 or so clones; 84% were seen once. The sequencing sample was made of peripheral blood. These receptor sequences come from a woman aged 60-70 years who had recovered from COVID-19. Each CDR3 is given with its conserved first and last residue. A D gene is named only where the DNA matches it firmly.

CDR3: CASSLSAGGQETQYF
length: 15
J: TRBJ2-5
V: TRBV5-1
D: TRBD2

CDR3: CASRGGDSYEQYF
length: 13
J: TRBJ2-7
V: TRBV6-5
D: TRBD2

CDR3: CASSHSGTGSYEQYF
length: 15
J: TRBJ2-7
V: TRBV4-3
D: TRBD1

CDR3: CASSPGASDNYGYTF
length: 15
J: TRBJ1-2
V: TRBV7-2
D: -

CDR3: CASSLGSTGGQAFF
length: 14
J: TRBJ1-1
V: TRBV5-1
D: TRBD1

CDR3: CASSFAGSWNTEAFF
length: 15
J: TRBJ1-1
V: TRBV5-1
D: -

CDR3: CASSSLHLAGAYNEQFF
length: 17
J: TRBJ2-1
V: TRBV7-2
D: -

CDR3: CASSPTLVADTQYF
length: 14
J: TRBJ2-3
V: TRBV7-3
D: -

CDR3: CASSQRQGTLDEQYF
length: 15
J: TRBJ2-7
V: TRBV3-1/TRBV3-2
D: TRBD1

CDR3: CASRPGTESHYTF
length: 13
J: TRBJ1-2
V: TRBV12-3/TRBV12-4
D: TRBD1

CDR3: CAWSFTYPGQRVYEQYF
length: 17
J: TRBJ2-7
V: TRBV30
D: TRBD1

CDR3: CASSRAGGRETQYF
length: 14
J: TRBJ2-5
V: TRBV2
D: TRBD2

CDR3: CASSQQVLPGETQYF
length: 15
J: TRBJ2-5
V: TRBV18
D: -

CDR3: CASTIWGGAYASYGYTF
length: 17
J: TRBJ1-2
V: TRBV21-1
D: -

CDR3: CSVDRGYQETQYF
length: 13
J: TRBJ2-5
V: TRBV29-1
D: TRBD1

CDR3: CASSQEAGDGYTF
length: 13
J: TRBJ1-2
V: TRBV3-1/TRBV3-2
D: -

CDR3: CASSLIAGGSYNEQFF
length: 16
J: TRBJ2-1
V: TRBV9
D: TRBD2

CDR3: CASSPDSNNEQFF
length: 13
J: TRBJ2-1
V: TRBV7-9
D: -

CDR3: CASSLRTSTMTNTGELFF
length: 18
J: TRBJ2-2
V: TRBV4-1
D: TRBD2

CDR3: CASSVEGRGTEAFF
length: 14
J: TRBJ1-1
V: TRBV9
D: -

CDR3: CASSELGAGGTEAFF
length: 15
J: TRBJ1-1
V: TRBV2
D: TRBD1

CDR3: CASSLEDTEGKKLFF
length: 15
J: TRBJ1-4
V: TRBV11-2
D: -

CDR3: CASSTQSTGSTEAFF
length: 15
J: TRBJ1-1
V: TRBV19
D: TRBD1

CDR3: CASSPGQGWGAEAFF
length: 15
J: TRBJ1-1
V: TRBV27
D: TRBD1

CDR3: CASSEYMGHGYTF
length: 13
J: TRBJ1-2
V: TRBV25-1
D: -

CDR3: CASSLAVDRGLGTQYF
length: 16
J: TRBJ2-5
V: TRBV5-1
D: TRBD1

CDR3: CASKQGRNTEAFF
length: 13
J: TRBJ1-1
V: TRBV6-1
D: -

CDR3: CASSLVEGTEAFF
length: 13
J: TRBJ1-1
V: TRBV12-3/TRBV12-4
D: -

CDR3: CASSLEPGVNTEAFF
length: 15
J: TRBJ1-1
V: TRBV5-1
D: -

CDR3: CASSTFTSSPTDTQYF
length: 16
J: TRBJ2-3
V: TRBV5-1
D: -

CDR3: CASGLGPPGEETQYF
length: 15
J: TRBJ2-5
V: TRBV12-5
D: -

CDR3: CASGIAGGPPSYEQYF
length: 16
J: TRBJ2-7
V: TRBV11-1
D: TRBD2

CDR3: CASSSRLAGGETQYF
length: 15
J: TRBJ2-5
V: TRBV7-2
D: TRBD2

CDR3: CASSLVPSGGYAETQYF
length: 17
J: TRBJ2-5
V: TRBV5-6
D: TRBD2

CDR3: CASTWEQGSYEQYF
length: 14
J: TRBJ2-7
V: TRBV6-5
D: TRBD1

CDR3: CASTLGGASNQPQHF
length: 15
J: TRBJ1-5
V: TRBV2
D: -

CDR3: CASSLVSHSSSYNEQFF
length: 17
J: TRBJ2-1
V: TRBV7-8
D: -

CDR3: CASSLSGGTEAFF
length: 13
J: TRBJ1-1
V: TRBV5-1
D: TRBD1

CDR3: CASSQRAVGNSPLHF
length: 15
J: TRBJ1-6
V: TRBV5-6
D: -

CDR3: CASSYGGTSGGLEQYF
length: 16
J: TRBJ2-7
V: TRBV6-2/TRBV6-3
D: TRBD2

CDR3: CASSTTGVGTEAFF
length: 14
J: TRBJ1-1
V: TRBV2
D: TRBD1

CDR3: CASSQDREFSGELFF
length: 15
J: TRBJ2-2
V: TRBV4-1
D: -

CDR3: CAWTGTGGAEGYTF
length: 14
J: TRBJ1-2
V: TRBV30
D: TRBD1

CDR3: CASSQDARPQDANF
length: 14
J: TRBJ1-2
V: TRBV14
D: -

CDR3: CASSLVLQSPLAKNIQYF
length: 18
J: TRBJ2-4
V: TRBV5-1
D: -

CDR3: CASSQDLERANQNTGELFF
length: 19
J: TRBJ2-2
V: TRBV14
D: -

CDR3: CASSVATGGGHTEAFF
length: 16
J: TRBJ1-1
V: TRBV9
D: TRBD1

CDR3: CASSPDRVVTEAFF
length: 14
J: TRBJ1-1
V: TRBV7-2
D: TRBD1

CDR3: CASSLTGQGAGEQFF
length: 15
J: TRBJ2-1
V: TRBV5-1
D: TRBD1